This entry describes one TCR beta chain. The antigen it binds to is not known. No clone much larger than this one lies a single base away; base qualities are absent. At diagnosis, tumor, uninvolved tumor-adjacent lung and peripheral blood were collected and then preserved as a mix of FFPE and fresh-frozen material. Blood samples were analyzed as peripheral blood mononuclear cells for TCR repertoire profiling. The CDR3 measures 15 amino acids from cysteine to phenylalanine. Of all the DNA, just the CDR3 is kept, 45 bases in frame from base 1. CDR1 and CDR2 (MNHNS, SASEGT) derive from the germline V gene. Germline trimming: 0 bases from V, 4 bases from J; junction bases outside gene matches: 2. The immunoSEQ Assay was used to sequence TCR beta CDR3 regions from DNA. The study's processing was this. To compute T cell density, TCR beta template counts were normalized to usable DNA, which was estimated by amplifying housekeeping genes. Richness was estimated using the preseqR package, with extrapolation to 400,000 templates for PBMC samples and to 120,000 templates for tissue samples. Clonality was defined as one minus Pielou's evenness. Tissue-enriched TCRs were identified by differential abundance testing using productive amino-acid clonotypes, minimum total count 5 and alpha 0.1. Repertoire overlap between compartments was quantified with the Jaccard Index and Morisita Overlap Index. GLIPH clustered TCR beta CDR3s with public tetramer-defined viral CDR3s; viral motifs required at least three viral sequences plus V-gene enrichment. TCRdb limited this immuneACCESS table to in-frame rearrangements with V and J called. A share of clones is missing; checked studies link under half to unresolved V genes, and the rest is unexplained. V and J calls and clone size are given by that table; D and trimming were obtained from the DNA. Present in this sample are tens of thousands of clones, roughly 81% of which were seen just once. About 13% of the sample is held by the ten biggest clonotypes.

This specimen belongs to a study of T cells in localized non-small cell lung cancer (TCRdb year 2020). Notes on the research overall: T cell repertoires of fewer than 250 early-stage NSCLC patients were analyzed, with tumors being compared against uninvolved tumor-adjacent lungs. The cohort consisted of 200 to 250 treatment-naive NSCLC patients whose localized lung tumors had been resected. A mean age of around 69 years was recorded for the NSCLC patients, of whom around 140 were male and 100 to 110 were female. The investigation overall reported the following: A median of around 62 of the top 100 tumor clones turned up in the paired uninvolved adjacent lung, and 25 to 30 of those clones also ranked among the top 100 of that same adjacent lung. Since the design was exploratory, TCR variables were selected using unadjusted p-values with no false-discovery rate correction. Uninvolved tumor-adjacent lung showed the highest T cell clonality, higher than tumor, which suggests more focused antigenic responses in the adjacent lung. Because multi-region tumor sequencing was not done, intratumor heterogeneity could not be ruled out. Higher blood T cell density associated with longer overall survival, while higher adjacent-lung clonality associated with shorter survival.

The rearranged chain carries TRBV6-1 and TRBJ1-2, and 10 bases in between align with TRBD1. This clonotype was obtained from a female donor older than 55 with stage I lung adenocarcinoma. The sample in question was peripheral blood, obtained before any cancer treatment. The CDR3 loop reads CASSEARDRGYGYTF. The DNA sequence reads TGTGCCAGCAGTGAAGCCCGGGACAGGGGCTATGGCTACACCTTC.